This T cell receptor beta chain originates from a study of T cell changes during pregnancy in multiple sclerosis. This clone appeared a few times. Method: immunoSEQ multiplex PCR; TCRdb's copy keeps in-frame clones and lacks some. The repertoire holds about 39,000 clones, with 80% to 95% as singletons. The germline V gene has CDR1 SGHRS and CDR2 YFSETQ. The CDR3 runs to 13 residues. Trimming removed 0 bases from V and 3 bases from J, with 7 bases in between. V gene TRBV5-1 combines with J gene TRBJ2-7, with D unresolved. Sequencing was performed on CD4+ T cells from peripheral blood mononuclear cells, taken in the third trimester of pregnancy. This receptor was taken from a female donor in good health, enrolled as a control in a pregnancy study. The CDR3 DNA follows: TGCGCCAGCAGCTTGGAGCCATTCTACGAGCAGTACTTC. Its protein is CASSLEPFYEQYF.